This TCR beta chain was sequenced for a study of blood T cell repertoires in COVID-19. Only in-frame clones appear in the TCRdb table, and some are missing; sequencing was by immunoSEQ multiplex PCR. The sample has about 240,000 clones; around 83% are singletons. In germline, CDR1 is MNHEY, CDR2 SVGAGI. CDR3 length: 12 amino acids. The V end was cut by 10 bases, the J end by 2 bases, with 11 bases between. V and J are TRBV6-5 and TRBJ1-2, with D possibly being TRBD1 (6 bases). The sequencing input was peripheral blood. The origin of this receptor is a man aged 25-40 years who had recovered from COVID-19. The DNA for the CDR3 is TGTGCCACTCAGGGACAAAACTATGGCTACACCTTC. This gives the protein CATQGQNYGYTF.